A single sample gave rise to the 19 T cell receptor beta chains below, sequenced in a study of T-cell reconstitution after alpha-beta-depleted transplantation in children. Preparation of the TCRbeta library used unique molecular identifiers. Using its own MiXCR run on the PCR reads, TCRdb lists one record per CDR3 protein. The table shows 97,000 or so distinct CDR3 sequences, with 7.5% to 9.5% occurring only once. The source material was PBMCs, sampled before TCRalphabeta/CD19-depleted stem cell transplant. Source of these receptors: a boy between 2 and 10 years old with acute lymphoblastic leukemia, due to receive a stem cell transplant.

The rearrangement links TRBV11-2 to TRBJ2-7; D ambiguous. Trimming stripped 5 bases from V and 2 bases from J, with 16 bases between. Germline V CDR1 and CDR2: SGHAT, FQNNGV. CDR3 length: 15 amino acids. The CDR3 is CASSPESLLTYEQYF. The CDR3 DNA follows: TGTGCCAGCAGCCCAGAATCACTTTTAACCTACGAGCAGTACTTC.

This clonotype was detected ten times or more. This sequence joins TRBV4-1 and TRBJ2-2; D tentatively fits TRBD1 or TRBD2 (5 bases each). Germline CDR1 is MGHRA and CDR2 is YSYEKL. Between the trimmed V and J ends, which lost 4 bases and 7 bases, there was a span of 16 bases. CDR3 size: 15 residues. The CDR3 coding sequence is TGCGCCAGCAGCCCTTCAGGACATCGGGGCGGGGAGCTGTTTTTT. Protein product: CASSPSGHRGGELFF.

In nucleotides, the CDR3 is TGCGCCAGCAGCTTGATCACAGGGGGGCGCAATGAGCAGTTCTTC. This gives the protein CASSLITGGRNEQFF. The rearrangement links TRBV5-1 to TRBJ2-1, with TRBD1 matching 8 bases. Germline V gene data show CDR1 as SGHRS and CDR2 as YFSETQ. The CDR3 contains 15 residues. V gave up 1 base and J gave up 6 bases; unmatched junction bases: 6.

This clonotype was picked up many times. The V and J genes are TRBV15 and TRBJ2-7; possible D gene TRBD1, 6 bases. Germline V gene lookup returns CDR1 LNHNV and CDR2 YYDKDF (reference sequence). V lost 6 bases and J 3 bases, leaving 15 bases between the germline ends. The CDR3 sequence is 14 residues long. The CDR3 protein is CATRVQGGDYEQYF. The CDR3 DNA sequence: TGTGCCACCAGAGTTCAAGGGGGAGACTACGAGCAGTACTTC.

At least ten counts were recorded for this clonotype. The chain has TRBV5-6 and TRBJ2-1; no reliable D call. Trimming took 5 bases from V and 9 from J, leaving 12 bases between them. CDR3 length equals 12 residues. Per germline, CDR1 SGHDT and CDR2 YYEEEE. The CDR3 here is CASRGTESEQFF. CDR3 in DNA: TGTGCCAGCAGAGGCACAGAGAGTGAGCAGTTCTTC.

Ten or more counts support this clonotype. The rearrangement links TRBV20-1 to TRBJ2-7; no clear D. The V end lost 0 bases, the J end lost 5 bases, and 11 bases lay between the germline ends. The CDR3 totals 13 residues. Germline assignment: CDR1 DFQATT and CDR2 SNEGSKA (reference sequence). CDR3 bases: TGCAGTGCTAGAGATCGGAGCCACAACGAGCAGTACTTC. It specifies CSARDRSHNEQYF.

About this clonotype itself: Being one base from a much bigger clone, this may be a read error. This rearrangement joins TRBV20-1 to TRBJ2-7, with D perhaps TRBD1 (6 bases). This CDR3 has 13 residues. The germline gives CDR1 DFQATT, CDR2 SNEGSKA (reference sequence). Written as DNA, the CDR3 is TGCTGTGCTAGAAGTACAGGGAACTACGAGCAGTACTTC. It specifies CCARSTGNYEQYF.

This clonotype has a count of ten or more. The J gene is TRBJ1-2, the V gene TRBV28; 8 bases line up with TRBD1. Trimming at V came to 3 bases and at J to 2 bases, leaving 2 bases not matched to a gene. The CDR3 sequence is 14 residues long. Germline-derived CDR1 and CDR2 are MDHEN and SYDVKM. The DNA for the CDR3 is TGTGCCAGCAGTTTGGCAGGGGGCAACTATGGCTACACCTTC. Translated, it gives CASSLAGGNYGYTF.

The CDR3: CASSLTSSTDTQYF. Written as DNA, the CDR3 is TGTGCCAGCAGCTTAACTAGTAGCACAGATACGCAGTATTTT. This rearrangement joins TRBV11-3 to TRBJ2-3, with D perhaps TRBD2 (5 bases). With 2 bases removed from V and 0 bases from J, the gap between germline ends came to 6 bases. From germline, CDR1 is SGHNT and CDR2 YENEEA. This CDR3 spans 14 amino acids.

The chain carries TRBV20-1 and TRBJ2-3, with 8 nucleotides matching TRBD2. With V trimmed by 6 bases and J by 2 bases, 13 bases remained unmatched. The CDR3 is made up of 16 amino acids. The germline gives CDR1 DFQATT, CDR2 SNEGSKA (reference sequence). CDR3 region: CSANVGGGGITDTQYF. CDR3 DNA sequence: TGCAGTGCAAACGTCGGGGGCGGGGGGATCACAGATACGCAGTATTTT.

The J gene is TRBJ2-1, the V gene TRBV24-1; 9 bases map to TRBD2. The CDR3 spans 19 residues. The germline CDR1 and CDR2 sequences are KGHDR and SFDVKD. The V and J ends lost 5 bases and 5 bases, in that order; junction bases with no gene match: 18. The CDR3: CATSVSRLSGGPLNNEQFF. For the CDR3, the DNA is TGTGCCACCAGTGTTTCCCGTCTCAGCGGGGGGCCATTAAACAATGAGCAGTTCTTC.

This clonotype has a handful of counts. CDR3 residues: CASSLYGQATNEQFF. The CDR3, as DNA: TGTGCCAGCAGTTTATACGGACAGGCCACCAATGAGCAGTTCTTC. This rearrangement joins TRBV27 to TRBJ2-1, with TRBD1 matching over 7 bases. V shed 1 base, J shed 6 bases, and the junction held 6 bases outside the gene matches. The CDR3 contains 15 residues. Germline CDR1 MNHEY, CDR2 SMNVEV (reference sequence).

This chain uses TRBV6-1 with TRBJ2-1; D is perhaps TRBD1 (6 bases). V was cut by 6 bases and J by 8 bases, with 11 bases left in between. The CDR3 is 12 amino acids. Germline V gene sequence: CDR1 MNHNS, CDR2 SASEGT. CDR3 residues: CASRGPGDEQFF. The CDR3 DNA sequence: TGTGCCAGCAGGGGGCCAGGGGATGAGCAGTTCTTC.

At least ten counts were recorded for this clonotype. The rearrangement links TRBV5-1 to TRBJ1-2; 8 bases fit TRBD1. Germline lookup yields CDR1 SGHRS and CDR2 YFSETQ. CDR3 length: 14 amino acids. V trimming: 4 bases; J trimming: 3 bases; junction bases outside the gene matches: 5. The CDR3 bases are TGCGCCAGCAGCCTGACAGGGGCGGACTATGGCTACACCTTC. Translated: CASSLTGADYGYTF.

The V call is TRBV4-2, the J call TRBJ2-5; tentatively, D is TRBD1 (5 bases). Trimming left V 0 bases short and J 5 bases short, with 19 bases between. CDR3 length: 17 amino acids. Germline-derived CDR1 and CDR2 are LGHNA and YNFKEQ. CDR3 DNA: TGTGCCAGCAGCCAAGATCGCGCAGGGCTGGGCCACGAGACCCAGTACTTC. Translated: CASSQDRAGLGHETQYF.

This clonotype was seen repeatedly, ten times or more. The chain combines TRBV6-4 with TRBJ2-3; 9 bases are shared with TRBD2. Germline lookup yields CDR1 MRHNA and CDR2 SNTAGT. After removal of 0 bases from V and 6 bases from J, the junction contained 1 base not matched to a gene. This CDR3 region has 14 residues. This chain's CDR3 is CASSDSRGGDTQYF. The CDR3 DNA follows: TGTGCCAGCAGTGACTCGCGGGGGGGCGATACGCAGTATTTT.

This clonotype was detected many times. The chain employs TRBV7-9 and TRBJ2-2; D is uncertain. Germline values: CDR1 SEHNR, CDR2 FQNEAQ (reference sequence). The CDR3 is 16 residues long. V lost 2 bases and J lost 4, with 14 bases in between. CDR3 loop: CASSLSSGWSTGELFF. CDR3 nucleotide sequence: TGTGCCAGCAGCTTATCCTCAGGATGGAGCACCGGGGAGCTGTTTTTT.

This clonotype has at least ten counts. The J gene is TRBJ1-1, the V gene TRBV5-1; 9 bases map to TRBD1. V shed 4 bases, J shed 1 base, and the junction held 5 bases outside the gene matches. The CDR3 loop spans 15 amino acids. CDR1 is SGHRS and CDR2 is YFSETQ in the germline V gene. CDR3 in DNA: TGCGCCAGCAGCGCCCGACAGGGGGGGAACACTGAAGCTTTCTTT. This encodes CASSARQGGNTEAFF.

This clonotype showed up just a few times. CDR3 region: CASGFPGQFPYEQYF. The CDR3, as DNA: TGTGCTAGTGGTTTTCCTGGACAATTCCCCTACGAGCAGTACTTC. The chain uses TRBV12-5 and TRBJ2-7; a weak D match, TRBD1 (5 bases). Between the trimmed V and J ends, which lost 3 bases and 2 bases, there was a span of 14 bases. The CDR3 covers 15 residues. From germline, CDR1 is LGHNT and CDR2 FRNRAP.